This T cell receptor beta chain stems from a study of cytomegalovirus exposure and HLA in healthy donors. Overall study findings and caveats: A few CMV-associated chains proved CMV antigen-specific in vitro. Presence/absence analyses took donor sequencing depth as roughly uniform. Later, an analysis showed that TCR beta chains associated with HLA were more clonally expanded than others that were equally common. Certain sequence variants were highly shared and formed a cluster, and this cluster was likely a sequencing artifact.

Germline values: CDR1 SGHAT, CDR2 FQNNGV. The CDR3 consists of 15 residues. Trimming removed 3 bases from V and 0 bases from J, with 8 bases in between. A note on this clone: Its specificity is not known.

The PCR used 60 Vbeta and 13 Jbeta primers. Method: immunoSEQ multiplex PCR; TCRdb's copy keeps in-frame clones and lacks some. The top ten clones hold approximately 1.4% of a sample with around 190,000 clones, roughly 9.5% of them seen once. This receptor was taken from a woman aged 25 to 39 in good health and CMV-seropositive. The sample was PBMCs. This sequence joins TRBV11-2 and TRBJ1-4; D remains ambiguous. This CDR3 is CASSFGVTTNEKLFF. CDR3 DNA: TGTGCCAGCAGCTTCGGGGTAACAACTAATGAAAAACTGTTTTTT. The full variable domain, completed using reference TRBV11-2 and TRBJ1-4, is EAGVAQSPRYKIIEKRQSVAFWCNPISGHATLYWYQQILGQGPKLLIQFQNNGVVDDSQLPKDRFSAERLKGVDSTLKIQPAKLEDSAVYLCASSFGVTTNEKLFFGSGTQLSVL.